This T cell receptor beta chain is drawn from a study of blood T cell repertoires in COVID-19. As for the study in general: Spain, Italy and the United States supplied samples that represented acute and convalescent COVID-19.

With V trimmed by 4 bases and J by 2 bases, 3 bases remained unmatched. Germline assignment: CDR1 MDHEN and CDR2 SYDVKM. The CDR3 loop spans 15 amino acids. Authors' processing steps: Nucleated cell number was recorded as an estimate derived from reference gene primer amplification. Clones were read by immunoSEQ multiplex PCR, and TCRdb kept only the in-frame ones, dropping some. The DNA gave D and trimming, while V, J and clone size come from that table. The table includes some 150,000 clones, 70% to 90% detected once. Seattle patients were enrolled while actively infected and followed longitudinally.

The source is a man in his sixties with COVID-19, enrolled during active disease. V is TRBV28 and J is TRBJ1-3, with 9 bases identical to TRBD1. The sample was peripheral blood. CDR3 nucleotides: TGTGCCAGCAGTTCGCGACAGGGGGCTGGAAACACCATATATTTT. This encodes CASSSRQGAGNTIYF.